The 20 T cell receptor beta chains below all came from one sample that was sequenced in a study of spatial heterogeneity in lung cancer. Time point of the sample: blood at routine non-recurrence follow-up after resection. No cell sorting; template was whole RNA from tumor, lung tissue or PBMC. MiXCR, applied by TCRdb to the 5' RACE reads, yields one record per CDR3 protein. This sample has under 150,000 distinct CDR3 sequences, with more than 9% found just once. Material: PBMCs, obtained at follow-up. Every receptor here comes from a male donor with early-stage non-small cell lung cancer.

This chain uses TRBV5-6 with TRBJ2-7; 7 bases map to TRBD1. The CDR3 extends over 15 amino acids. Germline CDR1 and CDR2: SGHDT and YYEEEE. V shed 4 bases and J 2 bases; nucleotides not matched to a gene: 9. CDR3 sequence reads: CASSTPGQRPYEQYF. CDR3 coding DNA: TGTGCCAGCAGCACACCGGGACAGAGACCCTACGAGCAGTACTTC. Full variable domain (outside the CDR3, taken from reference TRBV5-6 and TRBJ2-7): DAGVTQSPTHLIKTRGQQVTLRCSPKSGHDTVSWYQQALGQGPQFIFQYYEEEERQRGNFPDRFSGHQFPNYSSELNVNALLLGDSALYLCASSTPGQRPYEQYFGPGTRLTVT.

This clonotype was detected ten times or more. This chain joins TRBV20-1 and TRBJ2-3; 7 bases line up with TRBD2. Trimming took 3 bases from V and 5 from J; bases not matched to a gene: 11. The germline V gene has CDR1 DFQATT and CDR2 SNEGSKA (reference sequence). The CDR3 totals 15 residues. CDR3 sequence: CSASFSGPRGDTQYF. DNA of the CDR3: TGCAGTGCTAGTTTTAGCGGGCCGAGAGGAGATACGCAGTATTTT.

This clonotype was detected a few times. This rearrangement joins TRBV18 to TRBJ1-2, with TRBD1 matching over 9 bases. V trimming: 6 bases; J trimming: 2 bases; junction bases outside the gene matches: 4. Germline lookup yields CDR1 KGHSH and CDR2 LQKENI. The CDR3 is made up of 14 amino acids. The CDR3 nucleotides read TGTGCCAGCTCTGGGGACAGGGCCAACTATGGCTACACCTTC. Its protein is CASSGDRANYGYTF. Variable domain in full (rest from reference TRBV18 and TRBJ1-2): NAGVMQNPRHLVRRRGQEARLRCSPMKGHSHVYWYRQLPEEGLKFMVYLQKENIIDESGMPKERFSAEFPKEGPSILRIQQVVRGDSAAYFCASSGDRANYGYTFGSGTRLTVV.

The rearrangement links TRBV6-5 to TRBJ2-7, with D unresolved. V was pared by 2 bases and J by 3 bases, with 11 bases between. CDR1 is MNHEY and CDR2 is SVGAGI in the germline V gene. The length of the CDR3 is 14 residues. The CDR3 bases are TGTGCCAGCAGTTACGGCCTGGCAGTCTACGAGCAGTACTTC. As protein: CASSYGLAVYEQYF.

This clonotype was seen repeatedly, ten times or more. As DNA, the CDR3 is TGTGCCAGCACCCTAGGGGGCGGGGGGGCTTCAGATGAGCAGTTCTTC. Translation: CASTLGGGGASDEQFF. The J gene is TRBJ2-1, the V gene TRBV9, with TRBD2 identical over 9 bases. V was clipped by 6 bases and J by 8 bases; unmatched bases: 15. In germline, CDR1 is SGDLS, CDR2 YYNGEE. The CDR3 spans 16 residues. The full variable domain, with the rest looked up from reference TRBV9 and TRBJ2-1, is DSGVTQTPKHLITATGQRVTLRCSPRSGDLSVYWYQQSLDQGLQFLIQYYNGEERAKGNILERFSAQQFPDLHSELNLSSLELGDSALYFCASTLGGGGASDEQFFGPGTRLTVL.

This clonotype was recorded a few times. The CDR3 loop is CASSQEGSLSEQYF. Here the CDR3 DNA reads TGTGCCAGCAGCCAAGAAGGGTCTCTGTCCGAGCAGTACTTC. The rearrangement joins TRBV4-2 to TRBJ2-7; the D is unclear. V shed 0 bases and J shed 6 bases, with 12 bases lying between them. The CDR3 has 14 residues. From germline, CDR1 is LGHNA and CDR2 YNFKEQ.

This clonotype appeared many times. The chain combines TRBV6-6 with TRBJ2-5, with TRBD1 matching over 7 bases. Germline CDR1 reads MNHNY; CDR2 reads SVGAGI (reference sequence). V lost 7 bases to trimming and J lost 7 bases; unmatched junction nucleotides: 15. The length of the CDR3 is 15 residues. The CDR3 loop is CASIYDRDGRGTQYF. Here the CDR3 DNA reads TGTGCCAGCATCTACGACAGGGACGGTCGGGGGACCCAGTACTTC.

This clonotype was counted ten times or more. The CDR3 is CSVEAGGNGEQFF. CDR3 nucleotide sequence: TGCAGCGTTGAAGCGGGGGGGAATGGTGAGCAGTTCTTC. The rearrangement uses TRBV29-1 and TRBJ2-1; 8 bases fit TRBD2. Germline V gene sequence: CDR1 SQVTM, CDR2 ANQGSEA. This CDR3 spans 13 amino acids. V lost 1 base, J lost 9 bases, and 5 bases stayed unmatched.

This clonotype has a count of ten or more. V and J are TRBV7-2 and TRBJ2-1; possible D gene TRBD2, 5 bases. V was cut by 7 bases and J by 4 bases, with 23 bases left in between. This CDR3 is 17 amino acids long. CDR1 is SGHTA and CDR2 is FQGNSA in the germline V gene. DNA of the CDR3: TGTGCCAGCATCTCCGGATCGGGATCGGTTATTTACAATGAGCAGTTCTTC. Residues: CASISGSGSVIYNEQFF.

At least ten counts were recorded for this clonotype. The V gene is TRBV4-3, the J gene TRBJ2-3; 15 nucleotides align to TRBD2. The CDR3 runs 19 residues. The V segment lost 3 bases and the J segment 2 bases; nucleotides outside the gene matches: 9. Germline loops: CDR1 LGHNA, CDR2 YSLEER. CDR3 in DNA: TGCGCCAGCAGCCAGGGGACTAGCGGGGGGTCAGCAACCACAGATACGCAGTATTTT. This codes for CASSQGTSGGSATTDTQYF.

This clonotype was recorded only once. The CDR3 bases are TGTGCCATCACTTCCGGGACTTACGAGCAGTACTTC. This gives the protein CAITSGTYEQYF. The chain joins TRBV10-3 to TRBJ2-7, with D tentatively TRBD2 (6 bases). The germline V and J ends were trimmed by 7 bases and 4 bases, with 11 bases remaining between them. The CDR3 sequence is 12 residues long. CDR1 is ENHRY and CDR2 is SYGVKD in the germline V gene.

This clonotype was detected many times. The chain recombines TRBV7-9 with TRBJ1-6, with D tentatively TRBD1 (5 bases). The germline CDR1 and CDR2 sequences are SEHNR and FQNEAQ (reference sequence). The CDR3 runs to 15 residues. Trimming removed 5 bases at V and 9 bases at J, with 17 bases between. The CDR3 loop reads CASSPGGFLASPLHF. The CDR3 nucleotides are TGTGCCAGCAGCCCGGGGGGATTCCTGGCTTCACCCCTCCACTTT.

This clonotype was seen more than once but under ten times. The chain combines TRBV5-1 with TRBJ2-3; D is perhaps TRBD1 (6 bases). Trimming stripped 4 bases from V and 6 bases from J, with 9 bases between. The CDR3 loop spans 12 amino acids. CDR1 is SGHRS and CDR2 is YFSETQ in the germline V gene. CDR3 loop: CASSKGQDTQYF. The CDR3 coding sequence is TGCGCCAGCAGCAAAGGACAGGATACGCAGTATTTT.

This rearrangement joins TRBV12-3 or TRBV12-4 to TRBJ2-3; no clear D gene. V shed 5 bases and J shed 1 base, with 16 bases lying between them. The CDR3 covers 16 residues. The CDR3 DNA follows: TGTGCCAGCAGTATGACGTCCTCGTGGGGCACAGATACGCAGTATTTT. It yields the protein CASSMTSSWGTDTQYF.

The sample holds many counts of this clonotype. V and J are TRBV29-1 and TRBJ2-1; D call uncertain. The ends were cut back, 1 base at V and 12 bases at J, with 25 bases in the middle. The CDR3 is 16 residues long. Germline lookup yields CDR1 SQVTM and CDR2 ANQGSEA. CDR3: CSVEGLGSGSRSWQFF. The CDR3 DNA reads TGCAGCGTTGAAGGCCTCGGATCGGGTAGCAGGTCCTGGCAGTTCTTC.

The chain is built from TRBV29-1 and TRBJ2-3, with 7 bases aligning to TRBD2. Germline lookup yields CDR1 SQVTM and CDR2 ANQGSEA. V was clipped by 0 bases and J by 2 bases; unmatched bases: 8. The CDR3 has 16 amino acids. The CDR3 reads CSVEEAAGVTTDTQYF. The CDR3 bases are TGCAGCGTTGAAGAGGCGGCGGGGGTAACCACAGATACGCAGTATTTT.

The CDR3 DNA reads as TGCGCCAGCAGCCAAGTCGTAAGGGGAGGGGAGCTGTTTTTT. It is translated as CASSQVVRGGELFF. This sequence joins TRBV4-3 and TRBJ2-2; tentatively, D is TRBD1 (5 bases). Germline lookup yields CDR1 LGHNA and CDR2 YSLEER. Between the trimmed V and J ends, which lost 1 base and 8 bases, there was a span of 11 bases. The CDR3 is 14 residues long.

In this sample, this clonotype turned up a few times. The chain has TRBV10-3 and TRBJ1-2; 8 bases align to TRBD1. Germline CDR1 is ENHRY and CDR2 is SYGVKD. The CDR3 is 13 residues long. With V trimmed by 7 bases and J by 6 bases, 7 bases remained unmatched. The CDR3 loop is CAITPDRANGYTF. The CDR3 DNA reads as TGTGCCATCACTCCGGACAGGGCCAATGGCTACACCTTC.

The table lists this clonotype with many counts. The DNA for the CDR3 is TGTGCCTGGATGGGACTAGCGGGGGGGCAAGAGACCCAGTACTTC. Translating it yields CAWMGLAGGQETQYF. The gene calls are TRBV30 and TRBJ2-5, with 16 positions matching TRBD2. V shed 4 bases and J 2 bases; nucleotides not matched to a gene: 1. The germline gives CDR1 GTSNPN, CDR2 SVGIG (reference sequence). CDR3 length: 15 residues. The full variable domain, its missing parts supplied by reference TRBV30 and TRBJ2-5, is SQTIHQWPATLVQPVGSPLSLECTVEGTSNPNLYWYRQAAGRGLQLLFYSVGIGQISSEVPQNLSASRPQDRQFILSSKKLLLSDSGFYLCAWMGLAGGQETQYFGPGTRLLVL.

This clonotype occurred a few times. The J gene is TRBJ2-2, the V gene TRBV4-1; D is undetermined. In germline, CDR1 is MGHRA, CDR2 YSYEKL. The V end was cut by 0 bases, the J end by 3 bases, with 8 bases between. This CDR3 has 15 residues. DNA for the CDR3: TGCGCCAGCAGCCAAGATCAGATTTACACCGGGGAGCTGTTTTTT. Its translation: CASSQDQIYTGELFF.